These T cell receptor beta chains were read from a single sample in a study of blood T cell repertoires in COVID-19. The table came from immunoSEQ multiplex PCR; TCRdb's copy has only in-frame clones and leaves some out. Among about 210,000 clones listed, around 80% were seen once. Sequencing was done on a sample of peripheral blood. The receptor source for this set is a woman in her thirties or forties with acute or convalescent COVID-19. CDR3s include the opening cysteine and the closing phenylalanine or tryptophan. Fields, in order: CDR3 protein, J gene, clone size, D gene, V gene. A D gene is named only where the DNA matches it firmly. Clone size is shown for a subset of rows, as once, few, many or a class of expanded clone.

CDR3 protein: CASSVDLGSSYNEQFF
J gene: TRBJ2-1
clone size: .
D gene: .
V gene: TRBV9

CDR3 protein: CASSTRASGSYEQYF
J gene: TRBJ2-7
clone size: .
D gene: TRBD2
V gene: TRBV19

CDR3 protein: CAWEAGSNQPQHF
J gene: TRBJ1-5
clone size: .
D gene: .
V gene: TRBV30

CDR3 protein: CASSLIPGGLSEQFF
J gene: TRBJ2-1
clone size: .
D gene: TRBD2
V gene: TRBV7-3

CDR3 protein: CASSPAGGAPEAFF
J gene: TRBJ1-1
clone size: .
D gene: TRBD1
V gene: TRBV18

CDR3 protein: CASSSRYRDPEAFF
J gene: TRBJ1-1
clone size: .
D gene: .
V gene: TRBV27

CDR3 protein: CASRKMASGNTIYF
J gene: TRBJ1-3
clone size: .
D gene: .
V gene: TRBV10-2

CDR3 protein: CASSQAYPRGAKNIQYF
J gene: TRBJ2-4
clone size: .
D gene: .
V gene: TRBV3-1/TRBV3-2

CDR3 protein: CASSLPGQGPYGYTF
J gene: TRBJ1-2
clone size: .
D gene: TRBD1
V gene: TRBV5-4

CDR3 protein: CASSLLPGGTGELFF
J gene: TRBJ2-2
clone size: .
D gene: TRBD1
V gene: TRBV11-3

CDR3 protein: CASSVPRTGPTGSGELFF
J gene: TRBJ2-2
clone size: .
D gene: .
V gene: TRBV9

CDR3 protein: CATSDLGGGSSTDTQYF
J gene: TRBJ2-3
clone size: .
D gene: .
V gene: TRBV24-1

CDR3 protein: CASGRGTGSNSPLHF
J gene: TRBJ1-6
clone size: .
D gene: TRBD1
V gene: TRBV19

CDR3 protein: CASSYSGMFEAFF
J gene: TRBJ1-1
clone size: .
D gene: .
V gene: TRBV6-2/TRBV6-3

CDR3 protein: CASSSSGRARQFF
J gene: TRBJ2-1
clone size: .
D gene: TRBD2
V gene: TRBV6-5

CDR3 protein: CASSYLSGGAKTQYF
J gene: TRBJ2-3
clone size: .
D gene: TRBD2
V gene: TRBV11-2

CDR3 protein: CSVAETMITDTQYF
J gene: TRBJ2-3
clone size: .
D gene: .
V gene: TRBV29-1

CDR3 protein: CASRQAATNEKLFF
J gene: TRBJ1-4
clone size: .
D gene: .
V gene: TRBV2

CDR3 protein: CASSPGLAGVGSTDTQYF
J gene: TRBJ2-3
clone size: .
D gene: TRBD2
V gene: TRBV4-1

CDR3 protein: CASSPRTGQETQYF
J gene: TRBJ2-5
clone size: .
D gene: TRBD1
V gene: TRBV14

CDR3 protein: CASSRILLASNTEAFF
J gene: TRBJ1-1
clone size: .
D gene: .
V gene: TRBV11-2

CDR3 protein: CASSPVVAGTYEQYF
J gene: TRBJ2-7
clone size: .
D gene: TRBD2
V gene: TRBV14

CDR3 protein: CASSIDQSFVRGAFF
J gene: TRBJ1-1
clone size: .
D gene: .
V gene: TRBV19

CDR3 protein: CASSLDEARPYF
J gene: TRBJ2-3
clone size: many
D gene: .
V gene: TRBV5-1

CDR3 protein: CASSFGENTEAFF
J gene: TRBJ1-1
clone size: .
D gene: .
V gene: TRBV12-3/TRBV12-4

CDR3 protein: CASSQLGQGNTPLHF
J gene: TRBJ1-6
clone size: .
D gene: TRBD1
V gene: TRBV14

CDR3 protein: CASSRDRAWSYEQYF
J gene: TRBJ2-7
clone size: few
D gene: TRBD1
V gene: TRBV5-1

CDR3 protein: CASSLAATQGAQTQYF
J gene: TRBJ2-5
clone size: few
D gene: TRBD1
V gene: TRBV5-1

CDR3 protein: CASSSKTGYTGELFF
J gene: TRBJ2-2
clone size: .
D gene: .
V gene: TRBV5-1

CDR3 protein: CASSATGLSGNTIYF
J gene: TRBJ1-3
clone size: .
D gene: .
V gene: TRBV9

CDR3 protein: CASSLESGSRHGYTF
J gene: TRBJ1-2
clone size: .
D gene: .
V gene: TRBV5-8

CDR3 protein: CASSPTAGSAKNIQYF
J gene: TRBJ2-4
clone size: .
D gene: .
V gene: TRBV5-1

CDR3 protein: CASSHAITGTGGRWDEKLFF
J gene: TRBJ1-4
clone size: few
D gene: TRBD1
V gene: TRBV4-1

CDR3 protein: CASSTLGGGYNEQFF
J gene: TRBJ2-1
clone size: .
D gene: .
V gene: TRBV19

CDR3 protein: CASSFGVAEPFF
J gene: TRBJ2-1
clone size: .
D gene: .
V gene: TRBV11-2

CDR3 protein: CASSPDSSGANVLTF
J gene: TRBJ2-6
clone size: .
D gene: .
V gene: TRBV5-6

CDR3 protein: CASSDSYQGNYGYTF
J gene: TRBJ1-2
clone size: .
D gene: .
V gene: TRBV6-4

CDR3 protein: CASRDSQILETQYF
J gene: TRBJ2-5
clone size: .
D gene: .
V gene: TRBV6-6

CDR3 protein: CASSPHAATGELFF
J gene: TRBJ2-2
clone size: few
D gene: .
V gene: TRBV9

CDR3 protein: CASSLLGSPVPHEQYF
J gene: TRBJ2-7
clone size: .
D gene: .
V gene: TRBV5-4

CDR3 protein: CASSSGTSGYNEQFF
J gene: TRBJ2-1
clone size: .
D gene: TRBD2
V gene: TRBV11-2

CDR3 protein: CASSQEGTGSLTDTQYF
J gene: TRBJ2-3
clone size: .
D gene: TRBD1
V gene: TRBV4-2

CDR3 protein: CASSTPGGGVYRGTDTQYF
J gene: TRBJ2-3
clone size: .
D gene: TRBD2
V gene: TRBV7-2

CDR3 protein: CASSPVRVNDEKLFF
J gene: TRBJ1-4
clone size: .
D gene: .
V gene: TRBV18

CDR3 protein: CASSKDVRGRRVKYNEQFF
J gene: TRBJ2-1
clone size: .
D gene: .
V gene: TRBV21-1

CDR3 protein: CAWNPGQGNTEAFF
J gene: TRBJ1-1
clone size: once
D gene: TRBD1
V gene: TRBV30

CDR3 protein: CASSLTGKSSQPQHF
J gene: TRBJ1-5
clone size: .
D gene: .
V gene: TRBV18

CDR3 protein: CASSQVSEGHKGQYF
J gene: TRBJ2-7
clone size: .
D gene: .
V gene: TRBV4-1

CDR3 protein: CASSETASYNEQFF
J gene: TRBJ2-1
clone size: few
D gene: .
V gene: TRBV2

CDR3 protein: CASSIHSGTGVTYEQYF
J gene: TRBJ2-7
clone size: .
D gene: TRBD1
V gene: TRBV27

CDR3 protein: CASSRGQGYSYEQYF
J gene: TRBJ2-7
clone size: .
D gene: TRBD1
V gene: TRBV2

CDR3 protein: CASRRGNGDTQYF
J gene: TRBJ2-3
clone size: many
D gene: .
V gene: TRBV19

CDR3 protein: CASSISWSGGPENGYTF
J gene: TRBJ1-2
clone size: .
D gene: TRBD1
V gene: TRBV19

CDR3 protein: CASSSSLSGWGYNEQFF
J gene: TRBJ2-1
clone size: once
D gene: .
V gene: TRBV7-9